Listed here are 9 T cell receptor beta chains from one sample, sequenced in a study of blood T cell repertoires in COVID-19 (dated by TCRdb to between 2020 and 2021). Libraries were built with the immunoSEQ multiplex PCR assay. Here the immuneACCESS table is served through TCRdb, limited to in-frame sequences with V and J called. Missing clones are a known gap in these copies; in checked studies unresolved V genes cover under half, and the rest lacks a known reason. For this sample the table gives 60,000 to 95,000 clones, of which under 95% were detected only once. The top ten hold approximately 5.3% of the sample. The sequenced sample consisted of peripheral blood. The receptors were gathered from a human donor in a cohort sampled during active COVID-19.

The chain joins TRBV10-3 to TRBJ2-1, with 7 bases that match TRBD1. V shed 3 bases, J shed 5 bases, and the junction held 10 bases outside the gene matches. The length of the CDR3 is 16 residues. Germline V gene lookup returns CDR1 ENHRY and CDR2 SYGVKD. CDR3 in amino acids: CAISDAPRQGNNEQFF. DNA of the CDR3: TGTGCCATCAGTGATGCGCCGCGACAGGGAAACAATGAGCAGTTCTTC.

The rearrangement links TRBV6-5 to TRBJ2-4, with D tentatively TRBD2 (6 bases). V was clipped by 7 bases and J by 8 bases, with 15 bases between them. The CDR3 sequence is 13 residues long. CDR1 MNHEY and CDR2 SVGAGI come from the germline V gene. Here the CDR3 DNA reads TGTGCCAGCACTGTAGGGCAGCGGGACATTCAGTACTTC. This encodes CASTVGQRDIQYF.

The chain's CDR3 is CASSFWLGGGAVDEQFF. Written as DNA, the CDR3 is TGCGCCAGCAGCTTTTGGTTAGGAGGGGGCGCGGTTGATGAGCAGTTCTTC. The chain links TRBV5-1 to TRBJ2-1, with D possibly TRBD1 on 7 matching bases. The CDR3 sequence is 17 residues long. V lost 2 bases and J lost 8, with 23 bases in between. Germline V gene sequence: CDR1 SGHRS, CDR2 YFSETQ.

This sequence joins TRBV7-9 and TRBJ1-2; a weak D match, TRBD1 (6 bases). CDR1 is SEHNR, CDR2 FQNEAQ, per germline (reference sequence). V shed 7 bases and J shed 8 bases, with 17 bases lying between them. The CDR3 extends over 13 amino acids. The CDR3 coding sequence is TGTGCCAGCAATGGGGGGGGCACAGAGGGCTACACCTTC. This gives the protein CASNGGGTEGYTF.

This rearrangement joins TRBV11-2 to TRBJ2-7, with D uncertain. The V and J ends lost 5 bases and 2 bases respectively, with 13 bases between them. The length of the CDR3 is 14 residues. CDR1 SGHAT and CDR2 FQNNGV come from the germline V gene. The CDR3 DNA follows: TGTGCCAGCAGCACTGAACCCCTCACCTACGAGCAGTACTTC. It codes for CASSTEPLTYEQYF.

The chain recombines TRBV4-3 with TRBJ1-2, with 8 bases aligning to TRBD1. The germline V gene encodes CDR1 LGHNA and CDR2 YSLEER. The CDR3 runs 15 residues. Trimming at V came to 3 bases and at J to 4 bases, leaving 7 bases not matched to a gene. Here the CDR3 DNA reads TGCGCCAGCAGCCAGAACGGACAGGGACTCTATGGCTACACCTTC. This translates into CASSQNGQGLYGYTF.

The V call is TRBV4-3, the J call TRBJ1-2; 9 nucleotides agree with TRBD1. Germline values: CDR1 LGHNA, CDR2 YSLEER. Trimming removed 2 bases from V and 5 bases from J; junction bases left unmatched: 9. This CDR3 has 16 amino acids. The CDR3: CASSQLKRTGAYGYTF. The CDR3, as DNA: TGCGCCAGCAGCCAACTTAAGAGGACAGGGGCGTATGGCTACACCTTC.

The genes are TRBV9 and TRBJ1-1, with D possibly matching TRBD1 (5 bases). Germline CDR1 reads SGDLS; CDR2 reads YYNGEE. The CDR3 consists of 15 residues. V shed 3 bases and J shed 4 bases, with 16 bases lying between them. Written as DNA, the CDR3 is TGTGCCAGCAGCGCCCAAGGGGCCGTGGGCACTGAAGCTTTCTTT. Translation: CASSAQGAVGTEAFF.

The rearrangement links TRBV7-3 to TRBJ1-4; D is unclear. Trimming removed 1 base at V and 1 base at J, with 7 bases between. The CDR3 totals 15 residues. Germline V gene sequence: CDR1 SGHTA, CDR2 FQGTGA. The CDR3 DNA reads TGTGCCAGCAGCTTAAACGGTCTAACTAATGAAAAACTGTTTTTT. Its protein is CASSLNGLTNEKLFF.